A single sample gave rise to the 18 T cell receptor beta chains below, sequenced in a study of T cell clones after liver transplantation. Generated by immunoSEQ multiplex PCR, the TCRdb table keeps only in-frame clones and is missing some. Here the sample spans tens of thousands of clones, 90% being singletons. Specimen: CD4+ T cells from blood, collected before liver transplant. Source of these receptors: a human donor who received a liver transplant.

V is TRBV5-4 and J is TRBJ2-1, with 7 bases aligning to TRBD1. Germline CDR1 SGHNT, CDR2 YYREEE (reference sequence). V shed 4 bases and J 2 bases; nucleotides not matched to a gene: 6. The CDR3 has 15 amino acids. The CDR3 here is CASSPTTGTYNEQFF. DNA of the CDR3: TGTGCCAGCAGCCCGACGACAGGGACCTACAATGAGCAGTTCTTC.

The chain joins TRBV11-3 to TRBJ2-4, with TRBD2 matching over 12 bases. The ends lost 5 bases at V and 6 bases at J; junction bases unmatched: 5. The CDR3 is made up of 15 amino acids. Germline V CDR1 and CDR2: SGHNT, YENEEA. CDR3 sequence reads: CASSLGTSGLNIQYF. The DNA for the CDR3 is TGTGCCAGCAGCCTGGGGACTAGCGGGTTAAACATTCAGTACTTC.

This chain links TRBV29-1 with TRBJ2-5; no definite D call. Germline CDR1 and CDR2: SQVTM and ANQGSEA. The V and J ends lost 4 bases and 2 bases respectively, with 11 bases between them. CDR3 length: 13 residues. CDR3 sequence (DNA): TGCAGCGTTGGCTCGATTTTACAAGAGACCCAGTACTTC. Its protein is CSVGSILQETQYF.

The chain carries TRBV7-9 and TRBJ1-1, with 9 nucleotides matching TRBD1. The CDR3 has 14 residues. Germline V CDR1 and CDR2: SEHNR, FQNEAQ (reference sequence). Trimming removed 5 bases from V and 4 bases from J; junction bases left unmatched: 5. CDR3 amino acids: CASSADRGFTEAFF. DNA of the CDR3: TGTGCCAGCAGCGCAGACAGGGGGTTCACTGAAGCTTTCTTT.

In this sample, this clone turned up once. The chain joins TRBV7-8 to TRBJ2-1, with D possibly matching TRBD1 (5 bases). The V gene's germline CDR1 is SGHVS and CDR2 FQNEAQ. V was trimmed by 1 base and J by 8 bases, leaving 12 bases between them. There are 14 residues in the CDR3. The DNA of the CDR3 is TGTGCCAGCAGCTTAGGTGCTAGGGGCTATGAGCAGTTCTTC. It specifies CASSLGARGYEQFF.

The DNA of the CDR3 is TGTGCCATCAGTGTCGGGACAGCCAACGGGGAGCTGTTTTTT. Translated, it gives CAISVGTANGELFF. The chain recombines TRBV10-3 with TRBJ2-2; 7 bases line up with TRBD1. V trimming: 4 bases; J trimming: 7 bases; junction bases outside the gene matches: 6. The CDR3 extends over 14 amino acids. CDR1 is ENHRY, CDR2 SYGVKD, per germline.

The gene calls are TRBV11-3 and TRBJ2-7; TRBD2 matches at 9 bases. Looked up from germline, CDR1 is SGHNT and CDR2 is YENEEA. The CDR3 contains 13 residues. J gave up 7 bases and V 2 bases, and 3 bases lay outside the gene matches. This chain's CDR3 is CASSLRTSDEQYF. CDR3 nucleotides: TGTGCCAGCAGCTTAAGGACTAGCGATGAGCAGTACTTC.

The chain uses TRBV21-1 and TRBJ2-6; TRBD1 reflects the table's D call only, with no check against the DNA. TRBV21-1 is listed as a pseudogene. This CDR3 spans 16 amino acids. CDR3 region: CASSPRQGTGANVLTF. CDR3 bases: TGTGCCAGCAGCCCGCGACAGGGGACTGGGGCCAACGTCCTGACTTTC.

The genes are TRBV5-1 and TRBJ2-7; 9 bases line up with TRBD2. CDR3 length: 16 residues. Germline trimming cut 6 bases from V and 6 bases from J; bases unmatched to any gene: 16. Germline CDR1 reads SGHRS; CDR2 reads YFSETQ. CDR3: CASKGGLAGPQAEQYF. Here the CDR3 DNA reads TGCGCCAGCAAGGGGGGGCTAGCGGGACCCCAGGCCGAGCAGTACTTC.

The chain recombines TRBV7-9 with TRBJ1-3; no firm D call. This CDR3 spans 13 amino acids. Germline V CDR1 and CDR2: SEHNR, FQNEAQ (reference sequence). The V end was cut by 5 bases, the J end by 0 bases, with 5 bases between. The CDR3 region is CASSLSSGNTIYF. The DNA of the CDR3 is TGTGCCAGCAGCCTTAGCTCTGGAAACACCATATATTTT.

CDR3 bases: TGTGCCAGCAGCTTAGTGACAGGGGGTACAGATACGCAGTATTTT. This gives the protein CASSLVTGGTDTQYF. J is TRBJ2-3 and V is TRBV7-2, with 9 bases lining up with TRBD1. J was trimmed by 3 bases and V by 1 base; bases with no gene match: 2. Germline V gene lookup returns CDR1 SGHTA and CDR2 FQGNSA. This CDR3 has 15 residues. The full variable domain, in which reference TRBV7-2 and TRBJ2-3 provide the parts outside the CDR3, is GAGVSQSPSNKVTEKGKDVELRCDPISGHTALYWYRQSLGQGLEFLIYFQGNSAPDKSGLPSDRFSAERTGGSVSTLTIQRTQQEDSAVYLCASSLVTGGTDTQYFGPGTRLTVL.

The chain recombines TRBV28 with TRBJ1-5, with D hard to call. The CDR3 runs to 13 residues. Trimming left V 3 bases short and J 11 bases short, with 14 bases between. Germline CDR1 reads MDHEN; CDR2 reads SYDVKM. The CDR3 nucleotides read TGTGCCAGCAGTTTGGGCAGCATGGTGGCCCAGCATTTT. This codes for CASSLGSMVAQHF. Full variable domain (rest looked up from reference TRBV28 and TRBJ1-5): DVKVTQSSRYLVKRTGEKVFLECVQDMDHENMFWYRQDPGLGLRLIYFSYDVKMKEKGDIPEGYSVSREKKERFSLILESASTNQTSMYLCASSLGSMVAQHFGDGTRLSIL.

The gene calls are TRBV6-1 and TRBJ1-1; D gene uncertain. Trimming left V 1 base short and J 4 bases short, with 7 bases between. In germline, CDR1 is MNHNS, CDR2 SASEGT. This CDR3 has 13 residues. The CDR3 loop reads CASSEEGSTEAFF. The CDR3 bases are TGTGCCAGCAGTGAAGAGGGCAGCACTGAAGCTTTCTTT.

This rearrangement joins TRBV6-1 to TRBJ2-3; D perhaps matches TRBD2 (6 bases). The CDR3 spans 11 residues. Trimming cost V 8 bases and J 5 bases, with 8 bases left between them. CDR1 is MNHNS and CDR2 is SASEGT in the germline V gene. CDR3 loop: CASAEGDTQYF. The CDR3 bases are TGTGCCAGCGCGGAGGGAGATACGCAGTATTTT.

The chain uses TRBV7-2 and TRBJ2-5; D possibly corresponds to TRBD2 (5 bases). The CDR3 has 14 amino acids. The germline CDR1 and CDR2 sequences are SGHTA and FQGNSA. Trimming shortened V by 5 bases and J by 5 bases, and 15 bases separated the two germline ends. The CDR3 DNA follows: TGTGCCAGCAGCCGGCGGGTGGCCCGGGAGACCCAGTACTTC. Its translation: CASSRRVARETQYF.

This clone was detected only once. V gene TRBV7-3 combines with J gene TRBJ2-1; D is ambiguous. V dropped 1 base and J dropped 4 bases, with 11 bases sitting between them. The germline V gene has CDR1 SGHTA and CDR2 FQGTGA. The CDR3 length is 15 residues. The CDR3 is CASSLNVGIYNEQFF. The CDR3 DNA follows: TGTGCCAGCAGCTTAAACGTGGGAATATACAATGAGCAGTTCTTC.

The rearrangement joins TRBV5-6 to TRBJ2-4, with 9 bases fitting TRBD2. Germline CDR1 SGHDT, CDR2 YYEEEE. V dropped 1 base and J dropped 8; count of bases not matched to a gene: 10. The CDR3 totals 16 residues. CDR3 DNA: TGTGCCAGCAGCTTGACCGGACTAGCGAACCCGGACATTCAGTACTTC. The encoded protein is CASSLTGLANPDIQYF.

This clone has only one observation. The chain recombines TRBV7-2 with TRBJ2-1; TRBD2 matches at 8 bases. The CDR3 sequence is 14 residues long. CDR1 and CDR2 (germline): SGHTA, FQGNSA. Germline trimming cut 4 bases from V and 2 bases from J; bases unmatched to any gene: 1. Written as DNA, the CDR3 is TGTGCCAGCAGCTCGGGACTAGCCTACAATGAGCAGTTCTTC. Translation gives CASSSGLAYNEQFF.